This T cell receptor (beta chain) emerged from a study of blood T cell repertoires in COVID-19. The overall study: Sites across the United States, Italy and Spain contributed samples from acute and convalescent COVID-19. PBMCs, B-cell-depleted T cells, or T cells were the source of the cDNA or gDNA that made up the material.

The CDR3 is 16 residues long. V was clipped by 1 base and J by 1 base; unmatched bases: 4. Germline CDR1 and CDR2: MNHNY and SVGAGI (reference sequence). Original handling: Nucleated cell counts were estimated from reference gene primer amplification. Sequencing used immunoSEQ multiplex PCR; TCRdb keeps in-frame clones, though not all of them. Clone size and V and J calls were adopted from that table, with D and trimming inferred from the DNA. The table has fewer than 500,000 clones, approximately 90% seen once; the top ten hold approximately 4.3%. The chain couples TRBV6-6 to TRBJ2-7, with 10 bases aligning to TRBD1. Sequences were obtained from peripheral blood. This clonotype was sampled from a woman between 25 and 40 years old with acute or convalescent COVID-19. The CDR3 sequence is CASSYFGQGVSYEQYF. In nucleotides, the CDR3 is TGTGCCAGCAGTTACTTCGGACAGGGGGTTTCCTACGAGCAGTACTTC.